Below are 32 T cell receptor beta chains sequenced from a single sample in a study of T-cell memory formation after mild COVID-19. Each CDR3 protein is one row after TCRdb ran MiXCR on the 5' RACE reads. This sample carries a few hundred thousand distinct CDR3 sequences, under 30% of them seen once, and the ten largest clones take approximately 12%. Material: PBMCs or a T cell subset sorted from them (not recorded which). Every receptor here comes from an adult woman who had mild COVID-19 (a few samples of this study predate the infection). Cell type and time point are not known.

This clonotype was detected only a few times. V gene TRBV20-1 combines with J gene TRBJ2-7; 9 positions agree with TRBD1. CDR3 length equals 13 residues. Germline loops: CDR1 DFQATT, CDR2 SNEGSKA (reference sequence). Trimming took 5 bases from V and 3 from J; bases not matched to a gene: 5. Here the CDR3 reads CSAVPGQGYEQYF. CDR3 coding DNA: TGCAGTGCTGTGCCGGGACAGGGCTACGAGCAGTACTTC.

This clonotype appeared a single time. The chain carries TRBV4-1 and TRBJ2-1; no clear D. Between the trimmed V and J ends, which lost 4 bases and 8 bases, there was a span of 15 bases. This CDR3 is 14 amino acids long. Germline-derived CDR1 and CDR2 are MGHRA and YSYEKL. The CDR3 nucleotides are TGCGCCAGCAGCCGGTCGTCCAGAACCGATGAGCAGTTCTTC. Residues: CASSRSSRTDEQFF.

V gene TRBV4-1 combines with J gene TRBJ1-3; TRBD1 matches at 7 bases. This CDR3 contains 18 residues. The J segment lost 0 bases and the V segment lost 3 bases, leaving 11 bases of the junction unmatched. Per germline, CDR1 MGHRA and CDR2 YSYEKL. The CDR3 nucleotides are TGCGCCAGCAGCCAGCACCCCGGGACAGCAACCTCTGGAAACACCATATATTTT. Protein: CASSQHPGTATSGNTIYF.

The V call is TRBV7-2, the J call TRBJ2-7; no definite D call. Germline values: CDR1 SGHTA, CDR2 FQGNSA. The ends were cut back, 6 bases at V and 5 bases at J, with 11 bases in the middle. The CDR3 spans 12 residues. The CDR3 is CASSRAPNEQYF. In DNA form, the CDR3 reads TGTGCCAGCAGTCGTGCACCCAACGAGCAGTACTTC.

This clonotype has more than one count but fewer than ten. The chain recombines TRBV6-6 with TRBJ2-7, with D possibly being TRBD2 (6 bases). The CDR3 length is 16 residues. The V gene lost 6 bases and the J gene lost 3 bases, with 21 bases spanning the gap. Germline-derived CDR1 and CDR2 are MNHNY and SVGAGI (reference sequence). CDR3 nucleotides: TGTGCCAGCAGCCTAATGGCGGGGATTACCCACTACGAGCAGTACTTC. Protein: CASSLMAGITHYEQYF.

The J gene is TRBJ1-5, the V gene TRBV7-9; TRBD1 might be the D (5 bases). Per the germline V gene, CDR1 is SEHNR and CDR2 is FQNEAQ (reference sequence). Trimming pared 1 base from V and 5 bases from J, leaving 12 bases between. This CDR3 comprises 15 residues. CDR3 coding DNA: TGTGCCAGCAGCTTAGGAGTGGGGGACCATCAGCCCCAGCATTTT. The encoded protein is CASSLGVGDHQPQHF.

V usage is TRBV20-1 and J usage is TRBJ2-5; 11 bases fit TRBD2. The CDR3 totals 15 residues. J was trimmed by 4 bases and V by 4 bases; bases with no gene match: 8. Germline loops: CDR1 DFQATT, CDR2 SNEGSKA (reference sequence). The CDR3 DNA reads as TGCAGTGCTAAACTAGCGGGGGTGCTTGTAGAGACCCAGTACTTC. Its protein is CSAKLAGVLVETQYF.

The genes are TRBV10-3 and TRBJ2-3; the D gene is possibly TRBD2 (6 bases). V lost 3 bases and J lost 0, with 10 bases in between. The CDR3 spans 15 residues. The germline CDR1 and CDR2 sequences are ENHRY and SYGVKD. The CDR3 region has the DNA TGTGCCATCAGTGACGGGACTCCCAGCACAGATACGCAGTATTTT. Protein: CAISDGTPSTDTQYF.

The rearrangement links TRBV19 to TRBJ1-5, with D possibly matching TRBD1 (5 bases). CDR3 length: 16 amino acids. V lost 2 bases and J 4 bases, leaving 15 bases between the germline ends. The germline V gene has CDR1 LNHDA and CDR2 SQIVND (reference sequence). The CDR3 sequence is CASSIFGGALNQPQHF. The CDR3 DNA reads as TGTGCCAGTAGTATATTTGGTGGGGCACTTAATCAGCCCCAGCATTTT.

The chain carries TRBV4-1 and TRBJ1-1; D uncertain. The CDR3 loop spans 12 amino acids. V was cut by 7 bases and J by 4 bases, with 10 bases left in between. The germline CDR1 and CDR2 sequences are MGHRA and YSYEKL. DNA of the CDR3: TGCGCCAGCACCAACGGTGTCACTGAAGCTTTCTTT. Encoded protein: CASTNGVTEAFF.

This clonotype has a handful of counts. The chain couples TRBV7-8 to TRBJ2-4; TRBD1 is a possible D gene (6 bases). The germline CDR1 and CDR2 sequences are SGHVS and FQNEAQ. Deletions cut 2 bases from V and 0 bases from J, with 14 bases between. This CDR3 comprises 17 residues. CDR3 in DNA: TGTGCCAGCAGCTTATATGGTACAGGGCTAGCCAAAAACATTCAGTACTTC. Translated: CASSLYGTGLAKNIQYF.

The chain employs TRBV14 and TRBJ1-2, with a possible D match to TRBD1 (5 bases). V lost 0 bases and J lost 6, with 17 bases in between. The CDR3 contains 16 residues. Germline CDR1 reads SGHDN; CDR2 reads FVKESK. The CDR3 region is CASSQDRGTPLDGYTF. The CDR3 DNA reads TGTGCCAGCAGCCAAGACCGGGGGACCCCTTTGGATGGCTACACCTTC.

This clonotype was seen a few times. The rearrangement joins TRBV7-3 to TRBJ1-2, with TRBD1 matching over 9 bases. J was trimmed by 4 bases and V by 2 bases; bases with no gene match: 5. The CDR3 has 15 residues. The germline V gene has CDR1 SGHTA and CDR2 FQGTGA. The CDR3 coding sequence is TGTGCCAGCAGCTTAGAGCCGGGACAGGGCTATGGCTACACCTTC. This gives the protein CASSLEPGQGYGYTF.

The J gene is TRBJ2-1, the V gene TRBV20-1; 7 positions agree with TRBD1. The junction had 11 bases not matched to a gene; V was cut back by 2 bases and J by 7 bases. Germline V gene data show CDR1 as DFQATT and CDR2 as SNEGSKA (reference sequence). This CDR3 has 15 amino acids. The CDR3, as DNA: TGCAGTGCTAGAAAAGTTGCAGGGGGATTGAATGAGCAGTTCTTC. Amino acids: CSARKVAGGLNEQFF.

The J gene is TRBJ1-4, the V gene TRBV20-1; TRBD1 is a possible D gene (6 bases). CDR3 size: 16 residues. The germline gives CDR1 DFQATT, CDR2 SNEGSKA (reference sequence). V shed 1 base and J shed 6 bases, with 18 bases lying between them. Here the CDR3 DNA reads TGCAGTGCTAGAGCCAAGGGGGGGTACGGCCATGAAAAACTGTTTTTT. Protein sequence: CSARAKGGYGHEKLFF.

The chain has TRBV12-3 or TRBV12-4 and TRBJ2-5; tentatively, D is TRBD2 (6 bases). Trimming shortened V by 1 base and J by 7 bases, and 19 bases separated the two germline ends. This CDR3 contains 16 residues. CDR3 nucleotides: TGTGCCAGCAGTTTAGGGCTTGGTGGCGGGACGCGGACCCAGTACTTC. Its translation is CASSLGLGGGTRTQYF.

The chain has TRBV27 and TRBJ2-1; TRBD1 agrees at 9 bases. The CDR3 extends over 16 amino acids. With V trimmed by 7 bases and J by 0 bases, 7 bases remained unmatched. Per germline, CDR1 MNHEY and CDR2 SMNVEV (reference sequence). For the CDR3, the DNA is TGTGCCAGCATTCCGACAGGGGGGAGCTCCTACAATGAGCAGTTCTTC. As protein: CASIPTGGSSYNEQFF.

The J gene is TRBJ2-3, the V gene TRBV29-1, with TRBD1 matching over 8 bases. The V and J ends lost 8 bases and 2 bases, in that order; junction bases with no gene match: 9. CDR3 size: 14 residues. Germline V gene data show CDR1 as SQVTM and CDR2 as ANQGSEA. CDR3 nucleotides: TGCAGCACCTTTGGACAGGGTTACACAGATACGCAGTATTTT. As protein: CSTFGQGYTDTQYF.

This chain links TRBV7-9 with TRBJ2-5, with a tentative D call TRBD2 (5 bases). The CDR3 loop spans 14 amino acids. CDR1 and CDR2 (germline): SEHNR, FQNEAQ (reference sequence). Trimming took off 7 bases at V and 4 bases at J, with 16 bases between the two ends. CDR3 coding DNA: TGTGCCAGCACCCCCGAGGGCATCTTAGAGACCCAGTACTTC. Protein: CASTPEGILETQYF.

This sequence joins TRBV6-1 and TRBJ1-1; no reliable D call. The CDR3 loop spans 12 amino acids. CDR1 and CDR2 (germline): MNHNS, SASEGT. Trimming removed 6 bases from V and 0 bases from J, with 5 bases in between. CDR3 coding DNA: TGTGCCAGCAGGATTATGAACACTGAAGCTTTCTTT. Translated: CASRIMNTEAFF.

The rearrangement joins TRBV5-4 to TRBJ2-7, with D perhaps given as TRBD1 or TRBD2 (5 bases each). Deletions cut 1 base from V and 2 bases from J, with 16 bases between. From germline, CDR1 is SGHNT and CDR2 YYREEE (reference sequence). The CDR3 runs to 16 residues. The chain's CDR3 is CASSLSNLGTPYEQYF. CDR3 sequence (DNA): TGTGCCAGCAGCTTGTCGAACTTGGGGACGCCCTACGAGCAGTACTTC.

J is TRBJ2-7 and V is TRBV5-1; 11 bases are shared with TRBD2. Germline-derived CDR1 and CDR2 are SGHRS and YFSETQ. This CDR3 spans 17 amino acids. V dropped 0 bases and J dropped 5; count of bases not matched to a gene: 10. CDR3 amino acids: CASSLALAGGLSDEQYF. CDR3 DNA: TGCGCCAGCAGCTTGGCGCTAGCGGGGGGCCTATCGGACGAGCAGTACTTC.

CDR3 DNA sequence: TGCGCCAGCTACCCGGGGGGGTTTGGGGCCAACGTCCTGACTTTC. Translation gives CASYPGGFGANVLTF. The chain is built from TRBV5-1 and TRBJ2-6, with 8 bases aligning to TRBD2. Losses at the gene ends were 7 bases for V and 3 bases for J; bases not matched to a gene: 6. Germline V gene data show CDR1 as SGHRS and CDR2 as YFSETQ. This CDR3 is 15 amino acids long.

The J gene is TRBJ2-7, the V gene TRBV30, with 10 bases fitting TRBD1. The CDR3 consists of 17 residues. Germline V gene lookup returns CDR1 GTSNPN and CDR2 SVGIG (reference sequence). V gave up 2 bases and J gave up 0 bases; unmatched junction bases: 10. Here the CDR3 reads CAWSHDPGTGVSYEQYF. The CDR3 DNA follows: TGTGCCTGGAGTCACGACCCCGGGACAGGGGTCTCCTACGAGCAGTACTTC.

This sequence joins TRBV7-2 and TRBJ2-7; D is unresolved. The V and J ends lost 0 bases and 2 bases respectively, with 8 bases between them. Germline V lookup: CDR1 SGHTA, CDR2 FQGNSA. This CDR3 is 14 amino acids long. The CDR3 DNA reads as TGTGCCAGCAGCTTAGCGTTGGCTACCTACGAGCAGTACTTC. This translates into CASSLALATYEQYF.

V is TRBV9 and J is TRBJ2-5; the match to TRBD2 covers 10 bases. V was pared by 4 bases and J by 2 bases, with 11 bases of the junction left unmatched. The CDR3 consists of 17 residues. Germline V gene sequence: CDR1 SGDLS, CDR2 YYNGEE. The CDR3 loop reads CASSRETLAGVQETQYF. Written as DNA, the CDR3 is TGTGCCAGCAGCCGTGAAACGCTAGCGGGAGTTCAAGAGACCCAGTACTTC. The entire variable domain, with the rest obtained from reference TRBV9 and TRBJ2-5, is as follows: DSGVTQTPKHLITATGQRVTLRCSPRSGDLSVYWYQQSLDQGLQFLIQYYNGEERAKGNILERFSAQQFPDLHSELNLSSLELGDSALYFCASSRETLAGVQETQYFGPGTRLLVL.

This clonotype occurred many times. The chain recombines TRBV20-1 with TRBJ1-1; TRBD1 matches 9 bases. V shed 7 bases, J shed 1 base, and the junction held 4 bases outside the gene matches. CDR1 is DFQATT, CDR2 SNEGSKA, per germline (reference sequence). This CDR3 spans 13 amino acids. CDR3 region: CSVPGQGNTEAFF. As DNA, the CDR3 is TGCAGTGTTCCGGGACAGGGGAACACTGAAGCTTTCTTT.

This clonotype was detected a few times. This rearrangement joins TRBV10-3 to TRBJ2-7; D call uncertain. Germline V gives CDR1 ENHRY, CDR2 SYGVKD. This CDR3 has 13 residues. V was pared by 8 bases and J by 0 bases, with 11 bases between. CDR3 nucleotide sequence: TGTGCCATCCAGTCCCTGAGCTCCTACGAGCAGTACTTC. It specifies CAIQSLSSYEQYF.

The chain recombines TRBV15 with TRBJ1-5, with D maybe TRBD1 (5 bases). Per germline, CDR1 LNHNV and CDR2 YYDKDF (reference sequence). The CDR3 runs 17 residues. The ends were cut back, 5 bases at V and 3 bases at J, with 20 bases in the middle. Here the CDR3 DNA reads TGTGCCACCAGCCCACTAAGCCATACAGGTACCAATCAGCCCCAGCATTTT. Its protein is CATSPLSHTGTNQPQHF. The variable domain in full, completed from reference TRBV15 and TRBJ1-5, reads DAMVIQNPRYQVTQFGKPVTLSCSQTLNHNVMYWYQQKSSQAPKLLFHYYDKDFNNEADTPDNFQSRRPNTSFCFLDIRSPGLGDTAMYLCATSPLSHTGTNQPQHFGDGTRLSIL.

As DNA, the CDR3 is TGTGCCAGCAGTCGGCGGACAGGGTCTAATGAAAAACTGTTTTTT. Its protein product is CASSRRTGSNEKLFF. V and J are TRBV6-5 and TRBJ1-4; 8 bases agree with TRBD1. In germline, CDR1 is MNHEY, CDR2 SVGAGI. The CDR3 spans 15 residues. V gave up 5 bases and J gave up 3 bases; unmatched junction bases: 5.

The genes are TRBV3-1 and TRBJ2-1; 11 nucleotides line up with TRBD2. There are 16 residues in the CDR3. Trimming took 4 bases from V and 3 from J; bases not matched to a gene: 5. Germline assignment: CDR1 LGHDT and CDR2 YNNKEL (reference sequence). The CDR3 here is CASSLPGLADYNEQFF. The CDR3 coding sequence is TGTGCCAGCAGCCTACCGGGACTAGCGGACTACAATGAGCAGTTCTTC.

The gene calls are TRBV20-1 and TRBJ2-5, with D hard to call. Trimming cost V 0 bases and J 7 bases, with 15 bases left between them. The CDR3 has 14 residues. Germline V gene sequence: CDR1 DFQATT, CDR2 SNEGSKA (reference sequence). The CDR3 bases are TGCAGTGCTAGAGATCCTACGGGTACCAGGACCCAGTACTTC. Protein: CSARDPTGTRTQYF.